This T cell receptor beta chain stems from a study of regulatory T cells in long-lasting Graves disease. The CDR3 totals 14 residues. The germline V gene has CDR1 SEHNR and CDR2 FQNEAQ (reference sequence). V dropped 4 bases and J dropped 4; count of bases not matched to a gene: 2. The TCR beta library used iRepertoire HTBI primers with Arm-PCR amplification of CDR3. TCRdb reanalysed the multiplex PCR reads using MiXCR and keeps one entry per CDR3 protein. The sample holds some 440,000 distinct CDR3 sequences, around 21% seen once. This clonotype was observed at least ten times. Indicated time point: persistent/refractory GD, antithyroid drugs over 5 years with positive TRAb. Following extraction of RNA from PBMCs, that RNA was used to make the TCR library. With EDTA tubes as the receptacles, 7.5 to 9.5 milliliters of peripheral blood were drawn.

The sample in question was peripheral blood mononuclear cells (PBMCs), obtained when the disease was refractory, from a patient treated with antithyroid drugs. This sequence was found in a female donor with Graves disease. The chain joins TRBV7-9 to TRBJ2-7, with 12 bases identical to TRBD2. The CDR3 loop is CASSSSGGVYEQYF. The CDR3 region has the DNA TGTGCCAGCAGCTCTAGCGGGGGGGTGTACGAGCAGTACTTC.